This T cell receptor beta chain derives from a study of cytomegalovirus exposure and HLA in healthy donors. General study points: In a later analysis, compared with equally common non-associated chains, HLA-associated beta chains were more expanded. Listed as cytomegalovirus-associated were 164 TCR beta chains.

Remarks on this clone: What it recognizes is unknown.

Healthy bone marrow donors made up the cohort. The PCR used 60 Vbeta and 13 Jbeta primers. Here immunoSEQ multiplex PCR was the method, and the copy in TCRdb shows in-frame clones only, minus some. The repertoire holds about 130,000 clones, with 70% to 80% as singletons. Losses at the gene ends were 0 bases for V and 5 bases for J; bases not matched to a gene: 5. The germline V gene has CDR1 SGHRS and CDR2 YFSETQ. The CDR3 runs 15 residues. The clonotype was recovered from a human donor in good health. Input material: PBMCs. The J gene is TRBJ2-5, the V gene TRBV5-1; 9 bases are shared with TRBD2. In nucleotides, the CDR3 is TGCGCCAGCAGCTTGGCGGGACTAGCTGTTGAGACCCAGTACTTC. Translated: CASSLAGLAVETQYF.